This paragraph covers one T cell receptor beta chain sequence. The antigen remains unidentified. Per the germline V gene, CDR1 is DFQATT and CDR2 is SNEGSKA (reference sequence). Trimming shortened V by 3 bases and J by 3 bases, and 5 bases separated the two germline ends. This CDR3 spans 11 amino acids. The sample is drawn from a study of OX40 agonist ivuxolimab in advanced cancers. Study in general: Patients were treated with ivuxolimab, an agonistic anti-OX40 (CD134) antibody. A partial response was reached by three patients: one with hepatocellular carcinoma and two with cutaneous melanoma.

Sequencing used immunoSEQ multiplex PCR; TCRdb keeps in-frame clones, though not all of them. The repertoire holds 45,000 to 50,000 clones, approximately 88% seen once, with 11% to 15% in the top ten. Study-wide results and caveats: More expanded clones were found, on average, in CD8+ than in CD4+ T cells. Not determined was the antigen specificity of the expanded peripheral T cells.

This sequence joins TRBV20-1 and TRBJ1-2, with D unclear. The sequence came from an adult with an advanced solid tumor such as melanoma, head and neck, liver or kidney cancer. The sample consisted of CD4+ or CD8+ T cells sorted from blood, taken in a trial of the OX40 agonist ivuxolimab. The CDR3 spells CSASRDYGYTF. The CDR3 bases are TGCAGTGCTAGTAGGGACTATGGCTACACCTTC.